This T cell receptor beta chain was captured by sequencing in a study of T cells in Graves' hyperthyroidism and ophthalmopathy. TCR beta CDR3 regions were amplified from RNA transcripts. The HTBI primer set drove a first-round RT-PCR of the TCR CDR3. Each CDR3 protein gets one entry after TCRdb re-called the multiplex PCR reads with MiXCR. There are roughly 550,000 distinct CDR3 sequences in the sample; about 16% occur only once, and 25% to 30% lies in the top ten. The CDR3 runs to 14 residues. Per germline, CDR1 SNHLY and CDR2 FYNNEI. V was shortened by 5 bases and J by 0 bases, with 10 bases between the two germline ends. Study-level points and caveats: Blood also contained most expanded thyroid clonotypes above 0.001. The model anticipated ophthalmopathy a median approximately 6.5 months pre-onset.

This clonotype occurred many times. Its antigen remains unidentified. This TCR was sampled from a woman aged 30 to 39 with Graves' ophthalmopathy. The chain combines TRBV2 with TRBJ1-1; TRBD1 is a possible D gene (5 bases). Material for sequencing was blood. CDR3 sequence reads: CASSPGRMNTEAFF. CDR3 coding DNA: TGTGCCAGCAGTCCGGGACGTATGAACACTGAAGCTTTCTTT.